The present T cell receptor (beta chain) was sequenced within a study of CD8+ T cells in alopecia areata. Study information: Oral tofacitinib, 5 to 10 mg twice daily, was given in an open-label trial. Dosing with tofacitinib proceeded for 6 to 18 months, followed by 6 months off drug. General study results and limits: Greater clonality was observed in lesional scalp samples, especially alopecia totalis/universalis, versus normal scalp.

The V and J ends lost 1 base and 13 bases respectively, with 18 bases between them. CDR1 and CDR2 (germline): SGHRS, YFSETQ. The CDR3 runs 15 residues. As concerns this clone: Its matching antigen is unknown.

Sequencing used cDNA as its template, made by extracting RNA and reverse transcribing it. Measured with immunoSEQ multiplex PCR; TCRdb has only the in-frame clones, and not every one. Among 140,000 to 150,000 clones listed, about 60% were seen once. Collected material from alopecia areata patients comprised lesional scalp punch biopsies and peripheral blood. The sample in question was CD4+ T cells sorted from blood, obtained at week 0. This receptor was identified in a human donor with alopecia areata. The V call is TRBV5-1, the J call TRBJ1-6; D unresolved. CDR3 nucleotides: TGCGCCAGCAGCTTGACGGTCGGACGGCTTCATCCCCTCCACTTT. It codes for CASSLTVGRLHPLHF. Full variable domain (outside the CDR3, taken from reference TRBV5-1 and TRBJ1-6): KAGVTQTPRYLIKTRGQQVTLSCSPISGHRSVSWYQQTPGQGLQFLFEYFSETQRNKGNFPGRFSGRQFSNSRSEMNVSTLELGDSALYLCASSLTVGRLHPLHFGNGTRLTVT.